Listed below are T cell receptor beta chains from one sample, sequenced in a study of T cell responses to AZD1222 COVID-19 vaccine. Profiled with immunoSEQ multiplex PCR; TCRdb holds only in-frame clones, not every one. The sample lists 100,000 to 120,000 clones, 85% to 90% occurring once. Source: peripheral blood, taken 28 days after the second AZD1222 dose. These receptors came from an adult who received the AZD1222 COVID-19 vaccine. The CDR3 runs from the conserved cysteine through the conserved F or W. A D gene is named only where the DNA matches it firmly. Clone size is shown for a subset of rows, as once, few, many or a class of expanded clone.

V	size	J	D	DNA	CDR3
TRBV19	NA	TRBJ2-7	TRBD2	TGTGCCAGTAGTTCCCAGGGAGGGATCCACGAGCAGTACTTC	CASSSQGGIHEQYF
TRBV11-2	NA	TRBJ1-4	NA	TGTGCCAGCAGCTTAGACGAGGGACCGGCCGGGAATGAAAAACTGTTTTTT	CASSLDEGPAGNEKLFF
TRBV14	NA	TRBJ1-1	TRBD1	TGTGCCAGCAGCCACGGGAACACAGGGGGCACTGAAGCTTTCTTT	CASSHGNTGGTEAFF
TRBV7-9	NA	TRBJ2-3	TRBD1	TGTGCCAGCAGCTTTACAGGGGCGGCAGATACGCAGTATTTT	CASSFTGAADTQYF
TRBV18	NA	TRBJ2-7	TRBD1	TGTGCCAGCTCAGCTATCGGGACAGGGGGTGGCGAGCAGTACTTC	CASSAIGTGGGEQYF
TRBV29-1	NA	TRBJ2-7	TRBD1	TGCAGCGTTGCCCACGGGACAGGGAGTCACGAGCAGTACTTC	CSVAHGTGSHEQYF
TRBV6-5	once	TRBJ1-3	TRBD1	TGTGCCAGCAGTCGCGGACAGGCTGGAAACACCATATATTTT	CASSRGQAGNTIYF
TRBV19	NA	TRBJ2-1	TRBD2	TGTGCCAGTAGTATAGGAGGGACTAGCGGCTCCTACAATGAGCAGTTCTTC	CASSIGGTSGSYNEQFF
TRBV27	NA	TRBJ1-2	NA	TGTGCCAGCAGTTCTCGGACAATTGGCTATGGCTACACCTTC	CASSSRTIGYGYTF
TRBV30	NA	TRBJ1-4	NA	TGTGCCTGGAGTGTAGGGGCAGCGAATGAAAAACTGTTTTTT	CAWSVGAANEKLFF
TRBV5-1	NA	TRBJ1-1	NA	TGCGCCAGCAGTTACGGGTTGAACACTGAAGCTTTCTTT	CASSYGLNTEAFF
TRBV5-1	NA	TRBJ1-3	TRBD1	TGCGCCAGCAGCCCGGGACAGGGGGCGGGTGGAAACACCATATATTTT	CASSPGQGAGGNTIYF
TRBV5-5	NA	TRBJ2-5	NA	TGTGCCAGCAGCTTTCTCAACTCGCCGATTGGAGAGACCCAGTACTTC	CASSFLNSPIGETQYF
TRBV27	NA	TRBJ2-7	TRBD2	TGTGCCAGCAGCTTTAAGGGGCCGGCCGGGACTAGCTCCTACGAGCAGTACTTC	CASSFKGPAGTSSYEQYF
TRBV3-1/TRBV3-2	NA	TRBJ2-3	TRBD2	TGTGCCAGCAGCCAAGGGACTAGCGGTACTAGCACAGATACGCAGTATTTT	CASSQGTSGTSTDTQYF
TRBV3-1/TRBV3-2	NA	TRBJ2-2	TRBD2	TGTGCCAGCAGCCAAGATCTCCTAGCGGGAGTCGGAGGGGAGCTGTTTTTT	CASSQDLLAGVGGELFF
TRBV6-5	once	TRBJ1-6	NA	TGTGCCAGCAGTTACTCCGGACAAGCCAATTCACCCCTCCACTTT	CASSYSGQANSPLHF